These T cell receptor beta chains were read from a single sample in a study of identical twins. TCRdb itself ran the 5' RACE reads through MiXCR, one entry per CDR3 protein. Here the sample spans fewer than 250,000 distinct CDR3 sequences, 7.5% being singletons. The same sample was also studied in work on yellow fever vaccine responses in identical twins.

What was sequenced was memory (CD45RO+) T cells sorted from blood. Receptors were obtained from a woman younger than 35 in good health. CDR3s include the opening cysteine and the closing phenylalanine or tryptophan. The order of the fields is V gene, clone size, D gene, J gene, CDR3 protein, CDR3 DNA. D genes are given only for firm matches. Some rows have no size entry. The others give once, few or many, or a class for an expanded clone.

v_call: TRBV9
clone_size: .
d_call: .
j_call: TRBJ2-5
cdr3_aa: CASSGSGTPQETQYF
cdr3_nt: TGTGCCAGCAGCGGATCCGGGACACCCCAAGAGACCCAGTACTTC

v_call: TRBV27
clone_size: few
d_call: TRBD1
j_call: TRBJ2-7
cdr3_aa: CASSLSIDRENEQYF
cdr3_nt: TGTGCCAGCAGTTTATCGATCGACAGGGAAAACGAGCAGTACTTC

v_call: TRBV5-6
clone_size: once
d_call: TRBD2
j_call: TRBJ2-5
cdr3_aa: CASGPGGRETQYF
cdr3_nt: TGTGCCAGCGGCCCGGGGGGGCGGGAGACCCAGTACTTC

v_call: TRBV7-2
clone_size: few
d_call: TRBD2
j_call: TRBJ2-3
cdr3_aa: CASSLPLAGGPRSILPTDTQYF
cdr3_nt: TGTGCCAGCAGCTTACCGCTAGCGGGAGGGCCGCGGTCTATACTGCCCACAGATACGCAGTATTTT

v_call: TRBV20-1
clone_size: many
d_call: TRBD2
j_call: TRBJ2-7
cdr3_aa: CSARGGSLDEQYF
cdr3_nt: TGCAGTGCTAGGGGCGGGAGTTTGGACGAGCAGTACTTC

v_call: TRBV5-4
clone_size: .
d_call: .
j_call: TRBJ1-1
cdr3_aa: CASSSSTGINTEAFF
cdr3_nt: TGTGCCAGCAGCAGTTCGACAGGAATTAACACTGAAGCTTTCTTT

v_call: TRBV6-1
clone_size: few
d_call: TRBD1
j_call: TRBJ1-6
cdr3_aa: CASSEGTGANSPLHF
cdr3_nt: TGTGCCAGCAGTGAAGGGACAGGGGCTAATTCACCCCTCCACTTT

v_call: TRBV18
clone_size: few
d_call: .
j_call: TRBJ2-7
cdr3_aa: CASSPGPTGTSEQYF
cdr3_nt: TGTGCCAGCTCACCCGGACCAACCGGGACTTCCGAGCAGTACTTC

v_call: TRBV5-1
clone_size: many
d_call: .
j_call: TRBJ2-7
cdr3_aa: CASTLDGTQQYEQYF
cdr3_nt: TGCGCCAGCACCCTGGACGGGACACAACAATACGAGCAGTACTTC

v_call: TRBV24-1
clone_size: many
d_call: .
j_call: TRBJ2-7
cdr3_aa: CATSDRYEQYF
cdr3_nt: TGTGCCACCTCCGACAGGTACGAGCAGTACTTC

v_call: TRBV3-1
clone_size: .
d_call: TRBD2
j_call: TRBJ2-5
cdr3_aa: CASSQSWRGGLETQYF
cdr3_nt: TGTGCCAGCAGCCAAAGTTGGCGGGGGGGCCTAGAGACCCAGTACTTC

v_call: TRBV6-1
clone_size: .
d_call: .
j_call: TRBJ2-7
cdr3_aa: CASGLIREQYF
cdr3_nt: TGTGCCAGCGGACTAATTCGCGAGCAGTACTTC

v_call: TRBV28
clone_size: many
d_call: .
j_call: TRBJ2-7
cdr3_aa: CASSLVVGRYEQYF
cdr3_nt: TGTGCCAGCAGTTTGGTTGTGGGGCGCTACGAGCAGTACTTC

v_call: TRBV25-1
clone_size: few
d_call: .
j_call: TRBJ2-6
cdr3_aa: CASSERGVGANVLTF
cdr3_nt: TGTGCCAGCAGTGAGAGGGGTGTTGGGGCCAACGTCCTGACTTTC

v_call: TRBV11-2
clone_size: few
d_call: .
j_call: TRBJ2-5
cdr3_aa: CASSLSAVRGRETQYF
cdr3_nt: TGTGCCAGCAGCTTATCAGCGGTGAGAGGGCGAGAGACCCAGTACTTC

v_call: TRBV5-1
clone_size: few
d_call: .
j_call: TRBJ1-2
cdr3_aa: CASSSTGDGYTF
cdr3_nt: TGCGCCAGCAGCTCGACAGGTGATGGCTACACCTTC

v_call: TRBV5-4
clone_size: few
d_call: TRBD1
j_call: TRBJ1-1
cdr3_aa: CASSPQGALSEAFF
cdr3_nt: TGTGCCAGCAGCCCCCAGGGGGCATTGAGTGAAGCTTTCTTT

v_call: TRBV20-1
clone_size: few
d_call: TRBD1
j_call: TRBJ2-5
cdr3_aa: CSATPQGVETQYF
cdr3_nt: TGCAGTGCTACCCCCCAGGGGGTAGAGACCCAGTACTTC

v_call: TRBV21-1
clone_size: .
d_call: .
j_call: TRBJ2-1
cdr3_aa: CASSILAGKLNEQFF
cdr3_nt: TGTGCCAGCAGCATACTAGCGGGGAAGCTAAATGAGCAGTTCTTC

v_call: TRBV3-1
clone_size: .
d_call: .
j_call: TRBJ1-1
cdr3_aa: CASSPYRGRRTEAFF
cdr3_nt: TGTGCCAGCAGCCCCTATAGGGGACGGAGGACTGAAGCTTTCTTT